Listed here are 22 T cell receptor beta chains from one sample, sequenced in a study of blood T cell repertoires in COVID-19. TCRdb keeps only in-frame clones here, not all; method: immunoSEQ multiplex PCR. The table lists some 190,000 clones, roughly 88% of them singletons. Sequenced: peripheral blood. The receptors were gathered from a woman aged 40 to 50 who had recovered from COVID-19.

This clone was counted between two and nine times. The chain employs TRBV20-1 and TRBJ2-7; D is unclear. Trimming cost V 3 bases and J 3 bases, with 9 bases left between them. The CDR3 contains 12 residues. Germline V gene sequence: CDR1 DFQATT, CDR2 SNEGSKA (reference sequence). The CDR3, as DNA: TGCAGTGCTAGTGGGCGGAGCTACGAGCAGTACTTC. Its protein is CSASGRSYEQYF.

The chain recombines TRBV7-2 with TRBJ2-7, with TRBD1 identical over 9 bases. The CDR3 has 14 amino acids. Germline V gives CDR1 SGHTA, CDR2 FQGNSA. V shed 5 bases, J shed 4 bases, and the junction held 6 bases outside the gene matches. CDR3 sequence: CASSQTGTGYEQYF. As DNA, the CDR3 is TGTGCCAGCAGCCAAACGGGGACAGGGTACGAGCAGTACTTC.

The chain has TRBV11-2 and TRBJ2-7; D call uncertain. Trimming stripped 4 bases from V and 3 bases from J, with 13 bases between. The CDR3 sequence is 14 residues long. Germline V gene data show CDR1 as SGHAT and CDR2 as FQNNGV. CDR3 residues: CASSWAGPIYEQYF. The CDR3 nucleotides read TGTGCCAGCAGCTGGGCTGGCCCGATCTACGAGCAGTACTTC.

The chain combines TRBV9 with TRBJ2-1, with a possible D match to TRBD2 (5 bases). The germline CDR1 and CDR2 sequences are SGDLS and YYNGEE. V was clipped by 0 bases and J by 3 bases, with 7 bases between them. The CDR3 length is 14 residues. CDR3 nucleotide sequence: TGTGCCAGCAGCGTAGAAGACTACTACAATGAGCAGTTCTTC. Translated: CASSVEDYYNEQFF.

This chain connects TRBV6-6 to TRBJ2-7; 7 nucleotides agree with TRBD1. Trimming cost V 0 bases and J 0 bases; bases outside gene matches: 5. Germline V gene lookup returns CDR1 MNHNY and CDR2 SVGAGI (reference sequence). This CDR3 is 16 amino acids long. This CDR3 reads CASSYSQGISSYEQYF. The CDR3 bases are TGTGCCAGCAGTTACTCACAGGGGATTAGCTCCTACGAGCAGTACTTC.

The chain has TRBV5-6 and TRBJ1-3, with D possibly being TRBD1 (5 bases). This CDR3 has 17 residues. The germline gives CDR1 SGHDT, CDR2 YYEEEE. V was pared by 1 base and J by 2 bases, with 16 bases between. The CDR3 sequence is CASSLTPGGTAGNTIYF. The CDR3 DNA follows: TGTGCCAGCAGCTTGACTCCCGGGGGGACGGCTGGAAACACCATATATTTT.

The count of this clone is one. The chain is built from TRBV29-1 and TRBJ1-2; 7 bases fit TRBD1. Germline lookup yields CDR1 SQVTM and CDR2 ANQGSEA. This CDR3 is 12 amino acids long. Trimming at V came to 7 bases and at J to 4 bases, leaving 6 bases not matched to a gene. This CDR3 reads CSAVTGTYGYTF. Here the CDR3 DNA reads TGCAGCGCCGTGACAGGGACCTATGGCTACACCTTC.

V usage is TRBV20-1 and J usage is TRBJ2-7, with a possible D match to TRBD1 (7 bases). CDR1 is DFQATT and CDR2 is SNEGSKA in the germline V gene (reference sequence). The V and J ends lost 3 bases and 3 bases respectively, with 9 bases between them. CDR3 length equals 12 residues. The chain's CDR3 is CSASQGGYEQYF. CDR3 nucleotides: TGCAGTGCTAGTCAGGGGGGCTACGAGCAGTACTTC.

The V call is TRBV6-5, the J call TRBJ1-2; 7 bases are a match to TRBD1. Germline loops: CDR1 MNHEY, CDR2 SVGAGI. The V gene end was trimmed by 8 bases and the J gene end by 8 bases; junction bases not matched to a gene: 8. The CDR3 has 12 amino acids. The chain's CDR3 is CASVTTGEGYTF. The CDR3, as DNA: TGTGCCAGCGTGACCACAGGGGAGGGCTACACCTTC.

This rearrangement joins TRBV5-1 to TRBJ2-5; perhaps TRBD1 as D (6 bases). The CDR3 runs 15 residues. Germline V gene sequence: CDR1 SGHRS, CDR2 YFSETQ. Trimming took 7 bases from V and 5 from J, leaving 21 bases between them. The CDR3 spells CASSTRTEGYETQYF. CDR3 sequence (DNA): TGCGCCAGCTCAACAAGGACAGAAGGGTACGAGACCCAGTACTTC.

This clone occurred once. The rearrangement uses TRBV28 and TRBJ1-2; TRBD1 matches 9 bases. The CDR3 is made up of 16 amino acids. V trimming: 6 bases; J trimming: 8 bases; junction bases outside the gene matches: 16. Germline CDR1 MDHEN, CDR2 SYDVKM. CDR3 DNA sequence: TGTGCCAGCAGAGAACCTCGGGGACAGGGATTGCGAGGCTACACCTTC. Encoded protein: CASREPRGQGLRGYTF.

The chain carries TRBV4-2 and TRBJ1-1; D uncertain. The germline V gene has CDR1 LGHNA and CDR2 YNFKEQ. Trimming took 4 bases from V and 4 from J, leaving 10 bases between them. This CDR3 has 13 residues. CDR3 sequence reads: CASSPRGSTEAFF. CDR3 DNA: TGTGCCAGCAGCCCTCGGGGTAGCACTGAAGCTTTCTTT.

This clone was seen many times. The chain uses TRBV28 and TRBJ1-5, with 8 bases lining up with TRBD1. This CDR3 is built from 13 residues. The germline V gene encodes CDR1 MDHEN and CDR2 SYDVKM. The trim removed 11 bases at V and 9 bases at J, leaving 12 bases unmatched. CDR3 residues: CARGTGSQGPQHF. The CDR3 region has the DNA TGTGCCCGGGGGACAGGATCCCAGGGGCCCCAGCATTTT.

This chain uses TRBV24-1 with TRBJ2-1, with 14 nucleotides matching TRBD2. Germline lookup yields CDR1 KGHDR and CDR2 SFDVKD. V was clipped by 4 bases and J by 8 bases; unmatched bases: 9. This CDR3 is 17 amino acids long. This CDR3 is CATSEGGTSGRSHEQFF. The CDR3 coding sequence is TGTGCCACCAGTGAGGGGGGGACTAGCGGGAGATCCCATGAGCAGTTCTTC.

J is TRBJ2-7 and V is TRBV7-9; tentatively, D is TRBD2 (6 bases). CDR1 SEHNR and CDR2 FQNEAQ come from the germline V gene (reference sequence). The V gene lost 2 bases and the J gene lost 6 bases, with 8 bases spanning the gap. The CDR3 runs 12 residues. The CDR3 DNA sequence: TGTGCCAGCAGCTTACAGGGAGGCGAGCAGTACTTC. Translated: CASSLQGGEQYF.

V is TRBV24-1 and J is TRBJ2-3; 14 bases match TRBD2. The CDR3 loop spans 17 amino acids. Germline CDR1 reads KGHDR; CDR2 reads SFDVKD. The ends lost 9 bases at V and 0 bases at J; junction bases unmatched: 7. CDR3 region: CATSTSGRDLSTDTQYF. CDR3 bases: TGTGCCACCTCGACTAGCGGGAGGGATCTTAGCACAGATACGCAGTATTTT.

The chain has TRBV28 and TRBJ2-7; the match to TRBD2 covers 9 bases. Trimming removed 2 bases from V and 0 bases from J; junction bases left unmatched: 2. Germline V gene data show CDR1 as MDHEN and CDR2 as SYDVKM. The CDR3 has 15 amino acids. CDR3 amino acids: CASSLGAGGSYEQYF. CDR3 sequence (DNA): TGTGCCAGCAGTTTAGGAGCGGGAGGCTCCTACGAGCAGTACTTC.

The genes are TRBV9 and TRBJ1-2, with D perhaps matching TRBD1 (6 bases). The CDR3 is 14 residues long. V lost 3 bases, J lost 8 bases, and 17 bases lay in between. CDR1 SGDLS and CDR2 YYNGEE come from the germline V gene. CDR3 loop: CASSAPGGAWGYTF. DNA of the CDR3: TGTGCCAGCAGCGCGCCGGGGGGCGCATGGGGCTACACCTTC.

This chain uses TRBV30 with TRBJ1-4, with 8 bases lining up with TRBD1. With 1 base clipped from V and 6 bases from J, the junction kept 1 base outside the gene matches. Germline V gives CDR1 GTSNPN, CDR2 SVGIG (reference sequence). The CDR3 spans 13 residues. CDR3 bases: TGTGCCTGGAGTGGACAGGGGTATGAAAAACTGTTTTTT. This translates into CAWSGQGYEKLFF.

The chain carries TRBV7-9 and TRBJ2-3; D is unclear. The length of the CDR3 is 15 residues. Germline CDR1 and CDR2: SEHNR and FQNEAQ (reference sequence). V gave up 1 base and J gave up 1 base, with 9 bases separating them. The CDR3 spells CASSLVKAGTDTQYF. CDR3 coding DNA: TGTGCCAGCAGCTTAGTTAAGGCGGGCACAGATACGCAGTATTTT.

V and J are TRBV4-1 and TRBJ1-1; D unclear. V lost 4 bases and J lost 6, with 21 bases in between. Germline V gene lookup returns CDR1 MGHRA and CDR2 YSYEKL. The CDR3 is 16 amino acids. DNA of the CDR3: TGCGCCAGCAGCCTTATGCGGGAACCCCCAGGATCTGAAGCTTTCTTT. Amino acid sequence: CASSLMREPPGSEAFF.

The chain uses TRBV10-3 and TRBJ2-1, with a tentative D call TRBD1 (6 bases). CDR1 and CDR2 (germline): ENHRY, SYGVKD. CDR3 size: 13 residues. The V and J ends lost 8 bases and 7 bases respectively, with 15 bases between them. This CDR3 is CAIGAAGANEQFF. As DNA, the CDR3 is TGTGCCATCGGGGCAGCAGGGGCTAATGAGCAGTTCTTC.